Each of the 6 T cell receptor beta chains below was sequenced from the same sample in a study of tumor-infiltrating lymphocytes in localized non-small cell lung cancer. Clones were sequenced by immunoSEQ multiplex PCR, and TCRdb holds only the in-frame ones, with some missing. Of more than 10,000 clones in the sample, 80% to 90% were seen once. The specimen sequenced was uninvolved lung tissue not adjacent to the tumor. The receptors were sampled from a human donor with non-small cell lung cancer.

This clone was found a few times. V gene TRBV6-5 combines with J gene TRBJ1-2, with D unclear. V dropped 6 bases and J dropped 8 bases, with 16 bases sitting between them. CDR1 is MNHEY and CDR2 is SVGAGI in the germline V gene. The CDR3 sequence is 13 residues long. The CDR3 reads CASRTSPRAGYTF. The DNA of the CDR3 is TGTGCCAGCAGGACCTCTCCAAGGGCGGGCTACACCTTC.

V and J are TRBV30 and TRBJ2-1; D possibly uses TRBD1 or TRBD2 (5 bases each). The CDR3 is 16 amino acids. Germline V lookup: CDR1 GTSNPN, CDR2 SVGIG (reference sequence). Trimming took 4 bases from V and 6 from J, leaving 22 bases between them. The CDR3 is CAWTPGTSGQGNEQFF. Here the CDR3 DNA reads TGTGCCTGGACCCCCGGGACCTCCGGGCAGGGCAATGAGCAGTTCTTC.

This clone was picked up a small number of times. The CDR3 reads CASSPLGYNSPLHF. DNA of the CDR3: TGTGCCAGCAGCCCACTGGGGTATAATTCACCCCTCCACTTT. V and J are TRBV7-8 and TRBJ1-6; D remains unclear. The CDR3 runs to 14 residues. V was cut by 5 bases and J by 4 bases, with 9 bases left in between. CDR1 and CDR2 from the germline V gene are SGHVS and FQNEAQ.

The rearrangement joins TRBV2 to TRBJ2-3; TRBD2 is a possible D gene (6 bases). V lost 10 bases to trimming and J lost 4 bases, with 21 bases between them. Germline loops: CDR1 SNHLY, CDR2 FYNNEI. The CDR3 spans 15 residues. The CDR3 nucleotides are TGTGCCACCGGAAAGACTAGTGGAAACGCAGATACGCAGTATTTT. This encodes CATGKTSGNADTQYF.

The J gene is TRBJ2-5, the V gene TRBV29-1; D is perhaps TRBD2 (6 bases). The germline V gene encodes CDR1 SQVTM and CDR2 ANQGSEA. Trimming removed 7 bases from V and 1 base from J, with 16 bases in between. The CDR3 totals 14 residues. This CDR3 is CSAGSGGLQETQYF. CDR3 sequence (DNA): TGCAGCGCGGGGAGTGGGGGACTCCAAGAGACCCAGTACTTC.

The V and J genes are TRBV18 and TRBJ2-6; D remains unclear. This CDR3 has 16 residues. V lost 6 bases and J 0 bases, leaving 12 bases between the germline ends. Germline CDR1 and CDR2: KGHSH and LQKENI. CDR3 bases: TGTGCCAGCTCTCCGGGTGAAGCCTCTGGGGCCAACGTCCTGACTTTC. It translates to CASSPGEASGANVLTF.